This TCR beta chain was captured by sequencing in a study of blood T cell repertoires in COVID-19. With 5 bases clipped from V and 7 bases from J, the junction kept 23 bases outside the gene matches. Germline values: CDR1 SGHAT, CDR2 FQNNGV. This CDR3 spans 19 amino acids. The assay was immunoSEQ multiplex PCR, and TCRdb's table has in-frame clones only and misses some. The data show approximately 220,000 clones, 80% to 90% seen once. This TCR was sampled from a woman aged 80 or older with acute or convalescent COVID-19. The specimen was peripheral blood. V and J are TRBV11-2 and TRBJ2-5, with 9 nucleotides matching TRBD2. The CDR3 sequence: CASSPAATGTSPLSGTQYF. As DNA, the CDR3 is TGTGCCAGCAGCCCCGCAGCCACCGGGACTAGCCCTCTTTCTGGGACCCAGTACTTC.